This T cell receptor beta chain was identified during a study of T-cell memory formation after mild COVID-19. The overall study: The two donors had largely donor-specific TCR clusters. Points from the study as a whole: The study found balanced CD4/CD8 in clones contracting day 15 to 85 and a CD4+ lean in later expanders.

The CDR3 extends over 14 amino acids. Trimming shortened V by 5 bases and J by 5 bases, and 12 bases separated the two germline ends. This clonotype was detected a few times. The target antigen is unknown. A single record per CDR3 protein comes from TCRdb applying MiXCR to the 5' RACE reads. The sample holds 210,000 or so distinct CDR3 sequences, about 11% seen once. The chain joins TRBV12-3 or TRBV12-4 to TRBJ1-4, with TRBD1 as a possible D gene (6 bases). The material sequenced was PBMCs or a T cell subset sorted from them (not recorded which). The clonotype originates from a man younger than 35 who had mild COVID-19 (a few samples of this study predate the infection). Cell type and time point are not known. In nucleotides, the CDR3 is TGTGCCAGCAGTCGTACAGGGAAAAATGAAAAACTGTTTTTT. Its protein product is CASSRTGKNEKLFF.